Detailed here is one T cell receptor (beta chain). The data are from a study of blood T cell repertoires in COVID-19. Germline V CDR1 and CDR2: SGHRS, YFSETQ. V shed 1 base and J 4 bases; nucleotides not matched to a gene: 6. The CDR3 spans 17 residues. As handled by the study authors: Quantification of nucleated cells was approximated via reference gene primer amplification. Assay used: immunoSEQ multiplex PCR; TCRdb lists only in-frame clones, some missing. V and J calls and clone size are those listed in that table; D and trimming were worked out from the DNA. The data contain approximately 63,000 clones, 60% to 85% of them singletons.

This TCR was recovered from a woman of 80 years or more with acute or convalescent COVID-19. The V gene is TRBV5-1, the J gene TRBJ1-6, with 9 bases fitting TRBD1. Input material: peripheral blood. DNA for the CDR3: TGCGCCAGCAGCTTGTCCGGGACAGGGAGATATAATTCACCCCTCCACTTT. Its protein product is CASSLSGTGRYNSPLHF.